This entry describes one T cell receptor (beta chain). Its specificity is unknown. The PCR was carried out with 60 Vbeta primers and 13 Jbeta primers. TCRdb's copy holds only in-frame clones and misses some; the assay was immunoSEQ multiplex PCR. Of more than 25,000 clones in the sample, approximately 70% were seen once. Germline CDR1 and CDR2: SEHNR and FQNEAQ (reference sequence). This CDR3 comprises 13 residues. Trimming removed 1 base at V and 1 base at J, with 5 bases between. The data originate from a study of cytomegalovirus exposure and HLA in healthy donors. Study-level findings and limits: Trimming of TCR beta V- and J-genes showed a link, identified in a later analysis, to a missense DCLRE1C variant. There were some V segments, including TRBV6-2 and TRBV6-3, excluded as indistinguishable. The classifier, whose performance was assessed in both the original and validation cohorts, reportedly diagnosed cytomegalovirus status with high specificity and sensitivity. At a 0.05 false discovery rate, a later analysis found 15,000 to 20,000 TCR beta sequences to be associated with HLA alleles.

J is TRBJ2-7 and V is TRBV7-9; D is unresolved. This clonotype was sampled from a woman aged 50 to 60 in good health and CMV-seronegative. The source material was PBMCs. The CDR3 DNA reads TGTGCCAGCAGCTTAGGCCTATCCTACGAGCAGTACTTC. Translated: CASSLGLSYEQYF.